The 26 T cell receptor beta chains reported below all come from one sample, sequenced in a study of blood T cell repertoires in COVID-19. Sequencing was performed with immunoSEQ multiplex PCR; in TCRdb, only in-frame clones are kept and a portion is missing. The table records about 100,000 clones, 70% to 90% of them present only once. The sequencing input was peripheral blood. The receptor set was obtained from a human donor in a cohort sampled during active COVID-19.

CDR3 in DNA: TGTGCCACCAGCGGCCCGGAGACAGGGAAAACGGGCGGGGAGCTGTTTTTT. This translates into CATSGPETGKTGGELFF. V gene TRBV15 combines with J gene TRBJ2-2, with 7 bases that match TRBD1. Trimming at V came to 5 bases and at J to 7 bases, leaving 16 bases not matched to a gene. This CDR3 spans 17 amino acids. Per the germline V gene, CDR1 is LNHNV and CDR2 is YYDKDF (reference sequence). Looking up the rest from reference TRBV15 and TRBJ2-2 gives the full variable domain: DAMVIQNPRYQVTQFGKPVTLSCSQTLNHNVMYWYQQKSSQAPKLLFHYYDKDFNNEADTPDNFQSRRPNTSFCFLDIRSPGLGDTAMYLCATSGPETGKTGGELFFGEGSRLTVL.

The chain has TRBV12-3 or TRBV12-4 and TRBJ1-1; TRBD1 might be the D (5 bases). This CDR3 spans 11 amino acids. V was clipped by 6 bases and J by 11 bases, with 13 bases between them. CDR3 region: CASSLGLTAFF. CDR3 bases: TGTGCCAGCAGCCTGGGACTGACCGCTTTCTTT.

There are a few counts of this clone. This chain uses TRBV7-9 with TRBJ1-2; 12 bases are a match to TRBD1. With 5 bases clipped from V and 5 bases from J, the junction kept 12 bases outside the gene matches. The CDR3 covers 17 residues. Germline values: CDR1 SEHNR, CDR2 FQNEAQ (reference sequence). Here the CDR3 DNA reads TGTGCCAGCAGCCATCCGGGACAGGGGGCTCTATGGTATGGCTACACCTTC. Its protein product is CASSHPGQGALWYGYTF.

CDR3 coding DNA: TGTGCCAGCTCACCAGACAGGGCGTCGTTTCAGCCCCAGCATTTT. It codes for CASSPDRASFQPQHF. The genes are TRBV18 and TRBJ1-5, with 7 bases matching TRBD1. CDR3 length equals 15 residues. The germline gives CDR1 KGHSH, CDR2 LQKENI. V shed 2 bases and J 6 bases; nucleotides not matched to a gene: 7. Together with reference TRBV18 and TRBJ1-5, the CDR3 gives the full variable domain: NAGVMQNPRHLVRRRGQEARLRCSPMKGHSHVYWYRQLPEEGLKFMVYLQKENIIDESGMPKERFSAEFPKEGPSILRIQQVVRGDSAAYFCASSPDRASFQPQHFGDGTRLSIL.

The rearrangement links TRBV7-9 to TRBJ2-2; 7 bases are shared with TRBD2. The CDR3 spans 16 residues. The V segment lost 8 bases and the J segment 2 bases; nucleotides outside the gene matches: 11. Looked up from germline, CDR1 is SEHNR and CDR2 is FQNEAQ (reference sequence). CDR3 region: CASQKWASGNTGELFF. Written as DNA, the CDR3 is TGTGCCAGCCAGAAATGGGCTAGCGGAAACACCGGGGAGCTGTTTTTT.

The table lists this clone with a count of one. This chain uses TRBV5-1 with TRBJ1-1; no clear D. With 4 bases removed from V and 2 bases from J, the gap between germline ends came to 9 bases. The CDR3 contains 13 residues. Germline V CDR1 and CDR2: SGHRS, YFSETQ. The CDR3 nucleotides are TGCGCCAGCAGCATCGACATTAACACTGAAGCTTTCTTT. As protein: CASSIDINTEAFF. The full variable domain, completed using reference TRBV5-1 and TRBJ1-1, is KAGVTQTPRYLIKTRGQQVTLSCSPISGHRSVSWYQQTPGQGLQFLFEYFSETQRNKGNFPGRFSGRQFSNSRSEMNVSTLELGDSALYLCASSIDINTEAFFGQGTRLTVV.

The J gene is TRBJ2-7, the V gene TRBV27; 8 bases map to TRBD1. The CDR3 covers 15 residues. The V segment lost 3 bases and the J segment 1 base; nucleotides outside the gene matches: 5. Germline CDR1 reads MNHEY; CDR2 reads SMNVEV (reference sequence). Here the CDR3 reads CASSLATGESYEQYF. The CDR3, as DNA: TGTGCCAGCAGTTTGGCGACAGGGGAATCCTACGAGCAGTACTTC.

This sequence joins TRBV6-6 and TRBJ2-7, with 7 bases matching TRBD2. The CDR3 contains 16 residues. The junction had 11 bases not matched to a gene; V was cut back by 5 bases and J by 1 base. Germline assignment: CDR1 MNHNY and CDR2 SVGAGI (reference sequence). CDR3 protein: CASSPTAGGSSYEQYF. The DNA of the CDR3 is TGTGCCAGCAGTCCTACCGCCGGCGGGAGTTCCTACGAGCAGTACTTC.

J is TRBJ2-2 and V is TRBV7-9; no definite D call. This CDR3 has 14 amino acids. Trimming shortened V by 3 bases and J by 5 bases, and 10 bases separated the two germline ends. Germline loops: CDR1 SEHNR, CDR2 FQNEAQ (reference sequence). As DNA, the CDR3 is TGTGCCAGCAGCTTGTCGAGATTAACCGGGGAGCTGTTTTTT. It yields the protein CASSLSRLTGELFF.

The gene calls are TRBV3-1 (or the pseudogene TRBV3-2) and TRBJ2-1; possible D gene TRBD2, 5 bases. Per the germline V gene, CDR1 is LGHDT and CDR2 is YNNKEL (reference sequence). The CDR3 length is 13 residues. V dropped 5 bases and J dropped 10 bases, with 15 bases sitting between them. CDR3 sequence (DNA): TGTGCCAGCAGCGCTACTAGTTTCGGGGAGCAGTTCTTC. Translation gives CASSATSFGEQFF.

Notes on this clone: Other nucleotide sequences from this sample produce the same CDR3. The chain couples TRBV7-2 to TRBJ2-7; 9 positions match TRBD2. Trimming cost V 3 bases and J 0 bases; bases outside gene matches: 3. The CDR3 is 15 residues long. Per germline, CDR1 SGHTA and CDR2 FQGNSA. CDR3 loop: CASSFQAGGSYEQYF. CDR3 nucleotides: TGTGCCAGCAGCTTCCAAGCGGGGGGCTCCTACGAGCAGTACTTC.

The sample holds one count of this clone. The V and J genes are TRBV19 and TRBJ2-1; 7 nucleotides match TRBD1. CDR1 and CDR2 (germline): LNHDA, SQIVND (reference sequence). V lost 5 bases, J lost 4 bases, and 8 bases stayed unmatched. The CDR3 extends over 15 amino acids. The CDR3 DNA reads TGTGCCAGTAGTTCCCCGGGACAGAGATACAATGAGCAGTTCTTC. Its protein product is CASSSPGQRYNEQFF.

The chain is built from TRBV2 and TRBJ2-1; D might be TRBD2 (5 bases). The CDR3 is 16 amino acids. The V gene's germline CDR1 is SNHLY and CDR2 FYNNEI. Trimming cost V 2 bases and J 4 bases, with 15 bases left between them. The chain's CDR3 is CASSETQLGFYNEQFF. The CDR3 nucleotides read TGTGCCAGCAGTGAAACCCAACTAGGGTTTTACAATGAGCAGTTCTTC.

The genes are TRBV28 and TRBJ2-1; 9 bases are shared with TRBD2. The length of the CDR3 is 12 residues. Per the germline V gene, CDR1 is MDHEN and CDR2 is SYDVKM. V shed 3 bases and J 12 bases; nucleotides not matched to a gene: 3. CDR3 protein: CASSLGGLAQFF. DNA of the CDR3: TGTGCCAGCAGTTTGGGGGGACTAGCGCAGTTCTTC. Full variable domain (missing parts from reference TRBV28 and TRBJ2-1): DVKVTQSSRYLVKRTGEKVFLECVQDMDHENMFWYRQDPGLGLRLIYFSYDVKMKEKGDIPEGYSVSREKKERFSLILESASTNQTSMYLCASSLGGLAQFFGPGTRLTVL.

As concerns this clone: A single base separates this from a much larger clone, so it may be a read error. This sequence joins TRBV6-1 and TRBJ2-1; TRBD2 agrees at 8 bases. CDR1 and CDR2 from the germline V gene are MNHNS and SASEGT. The V segment lost 2 bases and the J segment 4 bases; nucleotides outside the gene matches: 4. The CDR3 has 15 amino acids. CDR3 in amino acids: CASSESSGSYNEQFF. The CDR3 DNA is TGTGCCAGCAGTGAATCGAGCGGGAGTTACAATGAGCAGTTCTTC.

The rearrangement uses TRBV27 and TRBJ1-1, with 9 bases lining up with TRBD1. The CDR3 runs 15 residues. With 7 bases clipped from V and 2 bases from J, the junction kept 8 bases outside the gene matches. Germline-derived CDR1 and CDR2 are MNHEY and SMNVEV (reference sequence). The CDR3 DNA reads TGTGCCAGCACCTCACCGGGACAGGGTAACACTGAAGCTTTCTTT. The encoded protein is CASTSPGQGNTEAFF.

The V call is TRBV24-1, the J call TRBJ1-5; D gene unclear. The V end was cut by 2 bases, the J end by 8 bases, with 15 bases between. This CDR3 contains 15 residues. Germline CDR1 is KGHDR and CDR2 is SFDVKD. In DNA, the CDR3 is TGTGCCACCAGTGATTCCGCCCCGGGAAAAGAGCCCCAGCATTTT. This gives the protein CATSDSAPGKEPQHF.

The chain is built from TRBV7-2 and TRBJ1-2, with 10 bases matching TRBD1. The V and J ends lost 5 bases and 7 bases, in that order; junction bases with no gene match: 16. The CDR3 is made up of 17 amino acids. Germline assignment: CDR1 SGHTA and CDR2 FQGNSA. In DNA form, the CDR3 reads TGTGCCAGCAGCCCTCCCGGGACAGGGGCCGCAAAGGCTGGCTACACCTTC. Its translation is CASSPPGTGAAKAGYTF.

The V call is TRBV28, the J call TRBJ2-4; 10 bases match TRBD2. The CDR3 sequence is 17 residues long. Germline lookup yields CDR1 MDHEN and CDR2 SYDVKM. V trimming: 4 bases; J trimming: 0 bases; junction bases outside the gene matches: 6. CDR3: CASSSIRLAGAKNIQYF. The CDR3 DNA sequence: TGTGCCAGCAGTTCGATTAGACTAGCGGGAGCCAAAAACATTCAGTACTTC.

CDR3: CASSRGGNEKLFF. For the CDR3, the DNA is TGTGCCAGCAGCCGCGGGGGTAATGAAAAACTGTTTTTT. The J gene is TRBJ1-4, the V gene TRBV5-4, with D perhaps TRBD1 (5 bases). The germline V gene has CDR1 SGHNT and CDR2 YYREEE (reference sequence). V lost 4 bases and J 4 bases, leaving 8 bases between the germline ends. The CDR3 has 13 residues.

This clone was observed a single time. The chain is built from TRBV5-1 and TRBJ1-5, with unresolved D. Trimming removed 3 bases at V and 1 base at J, with 14 bases between. This CDR3 spans 16 amino acids. Germline V gives CDR1 SGHRS, CDR2 YFSETQ. CDR3 DNA sequence: TGCGCCAGCAGCTCCGAACCCTCGGGGAGCAATCAGCCCCAGCATTTT. This translates into CASSSEPSGSNQPQHF. Full variable domain (rest looked up from reference TRBV5-1 and TRBJ1-5): KAGVTQTPRYLIKTRGQQVTLSCSPISGHRSVSWYQQTPGQGLQFLFEYFSETQRNKGNFPGRFSGRQFSNSRSEMNVSTLELGDSALYLCASSSEPSGSNQPQHFGDGTRLSIL.

This chain connects TRBV11-2 to TRBJ2-1; D possibly corresponds to TRBD2 (6 bases). V lost 4 bases, J lost 2 bases, and 18 bases lay in between. The CDR3 totals 17 residues. In germline, CDR1 is SGHAT, CDR2 FQNNGV. The CDR3 loop is CASSSLGWGEAYNEQFF. CDR3 sequence (DNA): TGTGCCAGCAGCTCCCTGGGGTGGGGGGAGGCCTACAATGAGCAGTTCTTC.

The sample holds one count of this clone. The chain employs TRBV2 and TRBJ2-3; D might be TRBD2 (5 bases). Germline CDR1 SNHLY, CDR2 FYNNEI. This CDR3 is built from 16 residues. Trimming pared 1 base from V and 2 bases from J, leaving 13 bases between. The CDR3 bases are TGTGCCAGCAGTGAAGGGGCGGGTCGGGTCACAGATACGCAGTATTTT. This encodes CASSEGAGRVTDTQYF.

The chain recombines TRBV5-1 with TRBJ1-3; D perhaps matches TRBD1 (5 bases). CDR1 SGHRS and CDR2 YFSETQ come from the germline V gene. With 0 bases removed from V and 0 bases from J, the gap between germline ends came to 7 bases. There are 15 residues in the CDR3. CDR3 in amino acids: CASSLDGGSGNTIYF. CDR3 in DNA: TGCGCCAGCAGCTTGGACGGGGGCTCTGGAAACACCATATATTTT.

The chain couples TRBV7-7 to TRBJ2-7; 8 bases align to TRBD1. The CDR3 runs to 13 residues. Germline loops: CDR1 SSHAT, CDR2 FNYEAQ (reference sequence). V lost 5 bases, J lost 3 bases, and 3 bases stayed unmatched. This CDR3 is CASSTGQGYEQYF. CDR3 sequence (DNA): TGTGCCAGCAGCACCGGACAGGGCTACGAGCAGTACTTC. Full variable domain (outside the CDR3, taken from reference TRBV7-7 and TRBJ2-7): GAGVSQSPRYKVTKRGQDVTLRCDPISSHATLYWYQQALGQGPEFLTYFNYEAQPDKSGLPSDRFSAERPEGSISTLTIQRTEQRDSAMYRCASSTGQGYEQYFGPGTRLTVT.

This clone was observed once. This chain connects TRBV15 to TRBJ2-7, with 7 bases identical to TRBD2. Germline V gene sequence: CDR1 LNHNV, CDR2 YYDKDF (reference sequence). CDR3 size: 15 residues. Trimming cost V 0 bases and J 9 bases; bases outside gene matches: 11. The chain's CDR3 is CATSRDGVAGDRQYF. CDR3 nucleotide sequence: TGTGCCACCAGCAGAGATGGAGTGGCGGGAGACCGGCAGTACTTC.